These 18 T cell receptor beta chains came from one sample sequenced in a study of blood T cell repertoires in COVID-19. Data came from immunoSEQ multiplex PCR; TCRdb stores just in-frame clones and leaves some out. The sample includes under 300,000 clones, around 84% of them seen just once. The sample comprised peripheral blood. These receptors all come from a woman in her thirties or forties who had recovered from COVID-19.

J is TRBJ1-2 and V is TRBV28; 7 bases line up with TRBD1. V dropped 5 bases and J dropped 5; count of bases not matched to a gene: 14. CDR1 MDHEN and CDR2 SYDVKM come from the germline V gene. The CDR3 sequence is 16 residues long. In DNA, the CDR3 is TGTGCCAGCAGTCCCCCCCGGACAGGCGTTCGATATGGCTACACCTTC. Encoded protein: CASSPPRTGVRYGYTF.

The chain has TRBV2 and TRBJ1-1, with 9 bases aligning to TRBD1. The germline CDR1 and CDR2 sequences are SNHLY and FYNNEI. V trimming: 7 bases; J trimming: 4 bases; junction bases outside the gene matches: 25. There are 20 residues in the CDR3. The CDR3 nucleotides are TGTGCCAGCAAAGAGTACAGGGGGCGCATTGGCATCCCCTTGGGCACTGAAGCTTTCTTT. Translated, it gives CASKEYRGRIGIPLGTEAFF.

The chain carries TRBV6-2 or TRBV6-3 and TRBJ2-1; D perhaps matches TRBD1 (6 bases). Germline CDR1 is MNHEY and CDR2 is SVGEGT. The length of the CDR3 is 12 residues. The V and J ends lost 5 bases and 8 bases respectively, with 10 bases between them. The CDR3 region is CASSQQGYEQFF. In DNA, the CDR3 is TGTGCCAGCAGTCAACAGGGTTATGAGCAGTTCTTC.

The chain has TRBV4-2 and TRBJ2-3; TRBD1 matches at 7 bases. Germline trimming cut 4 bases from V and 1 base from J; bases unmatched to any gene: 8. The germline gives CDR1 LGHNA, CDR2 YNFKEQ. CDR3 size: 16 residues. DNA of the CDR3: TGTGCCAGCAGCCTCAATGCAGGGGGAGGCACAGATACGCAGTATTTT. Translated: CASSLNAGGGTDTQYF.

This clone was found once. V gene TRBV29-1 combines with J gene TRBJ2-7; 8 bases fit TRBD1. The germline V gene has CDR1 SQVTM and CDR2 ANQGSEA. CDR3 length equals 11 residues. With 7 bases clipped from V and 2 bases from J, the junction kept 1 base outside the gene matches. CDR3 region: CSATGAYEQYF. CDR3 coding DNA: TGCAGCGCGACAGGGGCCTACGAGCAGTACTTC.

The V and J genes are TRBV2 and TRBJ2-5; a possible D gene is TRBD2 (6 bases). This CDR3 comprises 14 residues. Germline CDR1 and CDR2: SNHLY and FYNNEI. Trimming stripped 10 bases from V and 1 base from J, with 16 bases between. DNA of the CDR3: TGTGCCATTGATCGGAGCGGGTTCCAAGAGACCCAGTACTTC. Its translation is CAIDRSGFQETQYF.

V gene TRBV14 combines with J gene TRBJ2-1; TRBD2 matches at 10 bases. Unmatched junction bases numbered 9, after V lost 6 bases and J lost 4 bases. The CDR3 runs 16 residues. Germline V CDR1 and CDR2: SGHDN, FVKESK. In nucleotides, the CDR3 is TGTGCCAGCAGTATCTTTAGCGGGGGGATATACAATGAGCAGTTCTTC. Protein: CASSIFSGGIYNEQFF. The full variable domain, rest sourced from reference TRBV14 and TRBJ2-1, is EAGVTQFPSHSVIEKGQTVTLRCDPISGHDNLYWYRRVMGKEIKFLLHFVKESKQDESGMPNNRFLAERTGGTYSTLKVQPAELEDSGVYFCASSIFSGGIYNEQFFGPGTRLTVL.

V and J are TRBV5-6 and TRBJ2-1; D might be TRBD1 (5 bases). Germline-derived CDR1 and CDR2 are SGHDT and YYEEEE. Trimming removed 3 bases from V and 7 bases from J, with 20 bases in between. The CDR3 is 16 amino acids. CDR3 coding DNA: TGTGCCAGCAGCTCACCCCACCTTCTAGGGGATAATGAGCAGTTCTTC. Encoded protein: CASSSPHLLGDNEQFF. Supplemented by reference TRBV5-6 and TRBJ2-1, the full variable domain reads DAGVTQSPTHLIKTRGQQVTLRCSPKSGHDTVSWYQQALGQGPQFIFQYYEEEERQRGNFPDRFSGHQFPNYSSELNVNALLLGDSALYLCASSSPHLLGDNEQFFGPGTRLTVL.

The rearrangement links TRBV30 to TRBJ1-1, with D possibly being TRBD1 (5 bases). The V and J ends lost 8 bases and 6 bases respectively, with 22 bases between them. The germline gives CDR1 GTSNPN, CDR2 SVGIG (reference sequence). This CDR3 is 14 amino acids long. Here the CDR3 reads CAGQRGGIFSEAFF. CDR3 bases: TGTGCCGGACAAAGGGGAGGGATCTTCTCTGAAGCTTTCTTT.

This chain links TRBV14 with TRBJ1-1; D remains unclear. Trimming stripped 1 base from V and 3 bases from J, with 6 bases between. This CDR3 is 13 amino acids long. From germline, CDR1 is SGHDN and CDR2 FVKESK. Here the CDR3 DNA reads TGTGCCAGCAGCCAAGTTTCTGACACTGAAGCTTTCTTT. This translates into CASSQVSDTEAFF. The complete variable domain, with remaining parts taken from reference TRBV14 and TRBJ1-1, reads EAGVTQFPSHSVIEKGQTVTLRCDPISGHDNLYWYRRVMGKEIKFLLHFVKESKQDESGMPNNRFLAERTGGTYSTLKVQPAELEDSGVYFCASSQVSDTEAFFGQGTRLTVV.

The chain combines TRBV19 with TRBJ2-2; tentatively, D is TRBD1 (6 bases). V lost 5 bases and J 11 bases, leaving 18 bases between the germline ends. CDR3 length: 14 amino acids. CDR1 and CDR2 (germline): LNHDA, SQIVND (reference sequence). As DNA, the CDR3 is TGTGCCAGTAGTCTCTGGGCAGGGGATCGAGAGCTGTTTTTT. Its protein product is CASSLWAGDRELFF.

The rearrangement uses TRBV7-2 and TRBJ2-5, with TRBD2 identical over 12 bases. Germline values: CDR1 SGHTA, CDR2 FQGNSA. V trimming: 1 base; J trimming: 5 bases; junction bases outside the gene matches: 8. The CDR3 covers 17 residues. CDR3 sequence reads: CASSLVTTSGGGETQYF. The CDR3 nucleotides read TGTGCCAGCAGCTTAGTTACGACTAGCGGGGGCGGGGAGACCCAGTACTTC.

The rearrangement links TRBV7-2 to TRBJ2-1, with D perhaps matching TRBD2 (6 bases). This CDR3 has 14 residues. V was pared by 6 bases and J by 9 bases, with 18 bases between. Germline V gene sequence: CDR1 SGHTA, CDR2 FQGNSA. This CDR3 reads CASSSMGGLVEQFF. The CDR3 DNA follows: TGTGCCAGCAGTTCTATGGGGGGTCTGGTTGAGCAGTTCTTC.

This clone was seen just once. The J gene is TRBJ1-2, the V gene TRBV4-2, with D hard to call. The CDR3 is 14 amino acids. Trimming took 5 bases from V and 3 from J, leaving 13 bases between them. Germline CDR1 LGHNA, CDR2 YNFKEQ. The DNA of the CDR3 is TGTGCCAGCAGCTCCCTCGGCGGAGACTATGGCTACACCTTC. Translating gives CASSSLGGDYGYTF.

V gene TRBV7-9 combines with J gene TRBJ1-2, with no clear D. The CDR3 has 14 residues. CDR1 is SEHNR, CDR2 FQNEAQ, per germline (reference sequence). Trimming pared 0 bases from V and 1 base from J, leaving 6 bases between. CDR3: CASSLAEGNYGYTF. The CDR3 nucleotides are TGTGCCAGCAGCTTAGCGGAGGGTAACTATGGCTACACCTTC.

The chain joins TRBV7-7 to TRBJ2-1; D possibly corresponds to TRBD2 (7 bases). The CDR3 loop spans 12 amino acids. With 8 bases removed from V and 9 bases from J, the gap between germline ends came to 14 bases. CDR1 is SSHAT and CDR2 is FNYEAQ in the germline V gene (reference sequence). CDR3 nucleotide sequence: TGTGCCAGCGGGGGGGCATCAGGTGAGCAGTTCTTC. Translation gives CASGGASGEQFF.

V gene TRBV5-1 combines with J gene TRBJ2-2; the match to TRBD1 covers 8 bases. Germline loops: CDR1 SGHRS, CDR2 YFSETQ. The CDR3 is 15 residues long. The ends lost 5 bases at V and 4 bases at J; junction bases unmatched: 7. CDR3 sequence: CASSHGQGATGELFF. The CDR3 nucleotides read TGCGCCAGCAGTCACGGACAGGGAGCCACCGGGGAGCTGTTTTTT.

For this clone: In the same sample, other DNA sequences code for this CDR3. V is TRBV28 and J is TRBJ2-1; maybe TRBD1 (6 bases). The V gene's germline CDR1 is MDHEN and CDR2 SYDVKM. The CDR3 contains 12 residues. V was pared by 9 bases and J by 5 bases, with 11 bases between. The CDR3 loop is CASQGTDNEQFF. The CDR3 bases are TGTGCCAGTCAGGGGACCGACAATGAGCAGTTCTTC.